This T cell receptor (beta chain) comes out of a study of early T cells in non-severe SARS-CoV-2 infection. The wider study: Sequenced material consisted of bulk RNA (from unsorted whole blood), and chains were unpaired.

The V end was cut by 4 bases, the J end by 4 bases, with 20 bases between. Germline lookup yields CDR1 SGHRS and CDR2 YFSETQ. The CDR3 loop spans 16 amino acids. TCRdb re-analysed the 5' RACE reads in MiXCR, keeping a single row per CDR3 protein. The table records about 48,000 distinct CDR3 sequences, about 10% of them present only once. The sequence was obtained from an adult who was a healthcare worker with PCR-confirmed SARS-CoV-2 infection or an uninfected control (not recorded which). Sequencing input: whole blood. The gene calls are TRBV5-1 and TRBJ1-1; possibly TRBD1 for D (5 bases). Here the CDR3 reads CASSSTAGVRVTEAFF. The CDR3, as DNA: TGCGCCAGCAGCAGCACGGCGGGGGTGCGAGTCACTGAAGCTTTCTTT. The full variable domain, its missing parts supplied by reference TRBV5-1 and TRBJ1-1, is KAGVTQTPRYLIKTRGQQVTLSCSPISGHRSVSWYQQTPGQGLQFLFEYFSETQRNKGNFPGRFSGRQFSNSRSEMNVSTLELGDSALYLCASSSTAGVRVTEAFFGQGTRLTVV.